These 17 T cell receptor beta chains came from one sample sequenced in a study of T cells expressing NK-cell markers. From the 5' RACE reads, TCRdb lists one entry per CDR3 protein and no DNA. This repertoire includes tens of thousands of distinct CDR3 sequences. Sample: blood T cells: a sorted CD56 or NKG2C T cell subset, CD4+ or CD8+ T cells, or bulk PBMC T cells (not recorded which). Source of these receptors: a woman between 18 and 75 years old in good health.

The chain couples TRBV13 to TRBJ2-7; TCRdb's assignment of TRBD2 cannot be checked, as there is no DNA. Germline CDR1 reads PRHDT; CDR2 reads FYEKMQ (reference sequence). This CDR3 contains 16 residues. CDR3 residues: CASSYTSGRARYEQYF.

The CDR3 loop reads CASSLGESFGNEQFF. V is TRBV5-5 and J is TRBJ2-1. Germline V lookup: CDR1 SGHKS, CDR2 YYEKEE (reference sequence). CDR3 size: 15 residues.

This chain joins TRBV5-6 and TRBJ2-7. CDR1 is SGHDT and CDR2 is YYEEEE in the germline V gene. The CDR3 sequence is 12 residues long. CDR3: CASSPGSYEQYF.

This chain joins TRBV7-8 and TRBJ2-7; TCRdb gives TRBD1 as the D gene, but with no DNA this cannot be confirmed. This CDR3 region has 14 residues. Germline V gene sequence: CDR1 SGHVS, CDR2 FQNEAQ. The CDR3 sequence is CASSFPGQTYEQYF. Full variable domain (rest looked up from reference TRBV7-8 and TRBJ2-7): GAGVSQSPRYKVAKRGQDVALRCDPISGHVSLFWYQQALGQGPEFLTYFQNEAQLDKSGLPSDRFFAERPEGSVSTLKIQRTQQEDSAVYLCASSFPGQTYEQYFGPGTRLTVT.

The chain has TRBV21-1 and TRBJ2-4. TRBV21-1 is a known pseudogene. The CDR3 has 15 amino acids. CDR3 sequence reads: CASSNVKVAKNIQYF.

The chain couples TRBV2 to TRBJ2-7; absent DNA, TCRdb's TRBD1 call cannot be checked. Germline CDR1 is SNHLY and CDR2 is FYNNEI. The CDR3 has 14 amino acids. The CDR3 reads CASAQGGDPYEQYF.

This chain's CDR3 is CSARVKWRGRTEAFF. This chain uses TRBV20-1 with TRBJ1-1. The CDR3 sequence is 15 residues long. The germline gives CDR1 DFQATT, CDR2 SNEGSKA (reference sequence).

J is TRBJ2-5 and V is TRBV6-1; TCRdb's D call, TRBD2, is unchecked because there is no DNA. CDR3 length: 16 residues. Germline CDR1 is MNHNS and CDR2 is SASEGT. CDR3 region: CASSELSGGGSETQYF.

The chain carries TRBV5-1 and TRBJ2-2. The CDR3 has 13 amino acids. Germline V lookup: CDR1 SGHRS, CDR2 YFSETQ. The CDR3 is CASSSVGTGELFF.

The rearrangement links TRBV3-1 to TRBJ1-1. The CDR3 is 14 residues long. Germline-derived CDR1 and CDR2 are LGHDT and YNNKEL (reference sequence). CDR3 sequence reads: CASSQDQKNTEAFF.

The chain joins TRBV6-8 to TRBJ2-7; TCRdb returns TRBD2, unconfirmable since there is no DNA. The germline CDR1 and CDR2 sequences are MNHGY and SAAAGT. The CDR3 covers 14 residues. CDR3: CASNGGSTAYEQYF.

V usage is TRBV27 and J usage is TRBJ2-6; TCRdb's assignment of TRBD1 cannot be checked, as there is no DNA. The V gene's germline CDR1 is MNHEY and CDR2 SMNVEV (reference sequence). This CDR3 is built from 15 residues. CDR3 sequence: CASSPPSSGANVLTF.

This chain uses TRBV7-9 with TRBJ2-3; no DNA is available, so the TRBD2 call from TCRdb remains unchecked. The length of the CDR3 is 17 residues. The germline V gene has CDR1 SEHNR and CDR2 FQNEAQ (reference sequence). CDR3: CASSVTSGGPGADTQYF.

The CDR3 region is CASSSGQPPLHF. The V call is TRBV7-6, the J call TRBJ1-6; TCRdb indicates TRBD1, and absent DNA this call remains unverified. CDR1 and CDR2 from the germline V gene are SGHVS and FNYEAQ. This CDR3 has 12 amino acids.

This chain joins TRBV27 and TRBJ1-1. Germline CDR1 MNHEY, CDR2 SMNVEV (reference sequence). CDR3 length equals 12 residues. CDR3 residues: CASSGIDTEAFF.

This chain joins TRBV27 and TRBJ2-7. In germline, CDR1 is MNHEY, CDR2 SMNVEV (reference sequence). The CDR3 runs to 13 residues. The CDR3 spells CASSLLAGYEQYF.

V and J are TRBV20-1 and TRBJ2-7; as DNA is missing, the TRBD1 call by TCRdb cannot be tested. Germline V lookup: CDR1 DFQATT, CDR2 SNEGSKA (reference sequence). The CDR3 is 15 amino acids. CDR3 amino acids: CSARDGQGSSYEQYF.